A selection of T cell receptor beta chains follows, all from one sample in a study of shared clonotypes between healthy human individuals. Here immunoSEQ multiplex PCR was the method, and the copy in TCRdb shows in-frame clones only, minus some. The sample has 950,000 to 1,300,000 clones, around 76% seen once; the top ten hold about 1.5%. The sequencing input was memory CD4+ T cells sorted from blood. Every receptor here comes from a man in his late teens or twenties in good health. Each CDR3 is given with its conserved first and last residue. The order of the fields is J gene, clone size, V gene, D gene, CDR3 protein, CDR3 DNA. D genes are given only for firm matches. Clone sizes are given selectively: once, few, many, or a class where the clone is expanded.

j_gene: TRBJ1-4
abundance: -
v_gene: TRBV7-7
d_gene: -
CDR3aa: CASSLGPPNEKLFF
CDR3nt: TGTGCTAGCAGCTTGGGCCCGCCCAATGAAAAACTGTTTTTT

j_gene: TRBJ2-5
abundance: -
v_gene: TRBV7-8
d_gene: TRBD1
CDR3aa: CASSIQGARGTSETQYF
CDR3nt: TGTGCCAGCAGCATACAGGGGGCGAGGGGGACCTCGGAGACCCAGTACTTC

j_gene: TRBJ2-7
abundance: -
v_gene: TRBV18
d_gene: -
CDR3aa: CASSPGRTETYEQYF
CDR3nt: TGTGCCAGCTCACCGGGGAGGACGGAGACCTACGAGCAGTACTTC

j_gene: TRBJ2-7
abundance: -
v_gene: TRBV18
d_gene: TRBD1
CDR3aa: CASSPRQGEEQYF
CDR3nt: TGTGCCAGCTCCCCTCGGCAGGGGGAAGAGCAGTACTTC

j_gene: TRBJ2-7
abundance: -
v_gene: TRBV10-3
d_gene: TRBD1
CDR3aa: CAISGTQGESEQYF
CDR3nt: TGTGCCATCAGTGGAACACAGGGGGAGAGCGAGCAGTACTTC

j_gene: TRBJ2-6
abundance: -
v_gene: TRBV5-1
d_gene: -
CDR3aa: CASSLEAGSGANVLTF
CDR3nt: TGCGCCAGCAGCTTGGAGGCTGGGTCTGGGGCCAACGTCCTGACTTTC

j_gene: TRBJ2-7
abundance: -
v_gene: TRBV6-6
d_gene: -
CDR3aa: CASSYGPGGRLYEQYF
CDR3nt: TGTGCCAGCAGTTATGGGCCAGGGGGGCGGTTGTACGAGCAGTACTTC

j_gene: TRBJ1-5
abundance: -
v_gene: TRBV5-6
d_gene: -
CDR3aa: CASSLAGRQGRNQPQHF
CDR3nt: TGTGCCAGCAGCTTGGCAGGCCGCCAGGGCCGCAATCAGCCCCAGCATTTT

j_gene: TRBJ1-5
abundance: -
v_gene: TRBV2
d_gene: -
CDR3aa: CASSWGLPSNQPQHF
CDR3nt: TGTGCCAGCAGCTGGGGCCTCCCTAGCAATCAGCCCCAGCATTTT

j_gene: TRBJ1-1
abundance: -
v_gene: TRBV10-1
d_gene: -
CDR3aa: CASSESGSTEAFF
CDR3nt: TGCGCCAGCAGTGAGTCGGGCAGCACTGAAGCTTTCTTT

j_gene: TRBJ2-7
abundance: few
v_gene: TRBV6-1
d_gene: TRBD1
CDR3aa: CASRPGQGANEQYF
CDR3nt: TGTGCCAGCAGACCGGGACAGGGGGCTAACGAGCAGTACTTC

j_gene: TRBJ2-5
abundance: -
v_gene: TRBV18
d_gene: -
CDR3aa: CASSPPLVETQYF
CDR3nt: TGTGCCAGCTCACCACCCCTGGTAGAGACCCAGTACTTC

j_gene: TRBJ1-1
abundance: few
v_gene: TRBV11-2
d_gene: -
CDR3aa: CASSKQGDENTEAFF
CDR3nt: TGTGCCAGCTCTAAACAGGGCGATGAAAACACTGAAGCTTTCTTT

j_gene: TRBJ2-5
abundance: -
v_gene: TRBV2
d_gene: TRBD1
CDR3aa: CASSTGGETQYF
CDR3nt: TGTGCCAGCAGTACAGGGGGGGAGACCCAGTACTTC

j_gene: TRBJ2-2
abundance: many
v_gene: TRBV6-4
d_gene: -
CDR3aa: CASTGSPGTGELFF
CDR3nt: TGTGCCAGTACCGGGAGCCCAGGCACCGGGGAGCTGTTTTTT

j_gene: TRBJ2-3
abundance: -
v_gene: TRBV9
d_gene: TRBD2
CDR3aa: CASSPRPGTSGTDTQYF
CDR3nt: TGTGCCAGCAGCCCACGTCCCGGGACTAGCGGCACAGATACGCAGTATTTT

j_gene: TRBJ1-4
abundance: -
v_gene: TRBV5-1
d_gene: -
CDR3aa: CASQREGATNEKLFF
CDR3nt: TGCGCCAGCCAACGGGAGGGGGCAACTAATGAAAAACTGTTTTTT

j_gene: TRBJ2-3
abundance: -
v_gene: TRBV2
d_gene: -
CDR3aa: CASSVRDSGTDTQYF
CDR3nt: TGTGCCAGCAGTGTCCGGGACTCCGGCACAGATACGCAGTATTTT

j_gene: TRBJ2-7
abundance: -
v_gene: TRBV30
d_gene: TRBD2
CDR3aa: CAWSLAGGYEQYF
CDR3nt: TGTGCCTGGAGCTTAGCGGGGGGATACGAGCAGTACTTC

j_gene: TRBJ2-3
abundance: -
v_gene: TRBV2
d_gene: -
CDR3aa: CASSDEGTDTQYF
CDR3nt: TGTGCCAGCAGTGATGAAGGTACAGATACGCAGTATTTT

j_gene: TRBJ2-1
abundance: -
v_gene: TRBV7-2
d_gene: -
CDR3aa: CASSPVLNEQFF
CDR3nt: TGTGCCAGCAGCCCAGTTCTCAATGAGCAGTTCTTC

j_gene: TRBJ2-6
abundance: -
v_gene: TRBV4-3
d_gene: -
CDR3aa: CASSLGQTKPGANVLTF
CDR3nt: TGCGCCAGCAGCCTCGGACAGACTAAACCTGGGGCCAACGTCCTGACTTTC

j_gene: TRBJ2-5
abundance: -
v_gene: TRBV10-3
d_gene: TRBD1
CDR3aa: CAISGSGTEQETQYF
CDR3nt: TGTGCCATCAGTGGCTCCGGGACAGAGCAAGAGACCCAGTACTTC

j_gene: TRBJ2-1
abundance: few
v_gene: TRBV7-7
d_gene: TRBD1
CDR3aa: CASSLDRGSEQFF
CDR3nt: TGTGCTAGCAGCTTAGACAGGGGGAGTGAGCAGTTCTTC

j_gene: TRBJ2-2
abundance: -
v_gene: TRBV30
d_gene: TRBD1
CDR3aa: CAWGRRDRGVAGELFF
CDR3nt: TGTGCCTGGGGACGCCGGGACAGGGGTGTGGCCGGGGAGCTGTTTTTT

j_gene: TRBJ1-2
abundance: -
v_gene: TRBV4-3
d_gene: TRBD1
CDR3aa: CASSQGQGGGYGYTF
CDR3nt: TGCGCCAGCAGCCAAGGACAGGGAGGGGGTTATGGCTACACCTTC

j_gene: TRBJ2-7
abundance: -
v_gene: TRBV7-2
d_gene: -
CDR3aa: CASSLDTSSYEQYF
CDR3nt: TGTGCCAGCAGCTTAGATACCAGCTCTTACGAGCAGTACTTC

j_gene: TRBJ1-2
abundance: -
v_gene: TRBV7-2
d_gene: -
CDR3aa: CASSPRGSHYGYTF
CDR3nt: TGTGCCAGCAGCCCCCGGGGGAGTCACTATGGCTACACCTTC

j_gene: TRBJ2-7
abundance: -
v_gene: TRBV18
d_gene: TRBD2
CDR3aa: CASSPWGGYEQYF
CDR3nt: TGTGCCAGCTCTCCCTGGGGGGGCTACGAGCAGTACTTC

j_gene: TRBJ2-7
abundance: -
v_gene: TRBV10-3
d_gene: -
CDR3aa: CAIRDGGEQYF
CDR3nt: TGTGCCATCAGGGACGGTGGCGAGCAGTACTTC

j_gene: TRBJ1-1
abundance: once
v_gene: TRBV11-1
d_gene: TRBD1
CDR3aa: CASSFSTGGNTEAFF
CDR3nt: TGTGCCAGCAGCTTTTCGACAGGGGGCAACACTGAAGCTTTCTTT

j_gene: TRBJ1-2
abundance: -
v_gene: TRBV7-2
d_gene: -
CDR3aa: CASSLRQGTGGYTF
CDR3nt: TGTGCCAGCAGCTTAAGGCAGGGGACTGGCGGCTACACCTTC

j_gene: TRBJ2-2
abundance: -
v_gene: TRBV10-1
d_gene: TRBD1
CDR3aa: CASSRTGLGELFF
CDR3nt: TGCGCCAGCAGTCGGACAGGGCTAGGGGAGCTGTTTTTT

j_gene: TRBJ1-1
abundance: -
v_gene: TRBV6-1
d_gene: -
CDR3aa: CASSEAASTEAFF
CDR3nt: TGTGCCAGCAGTGAAGCGGCCAGCACTGAAGCTTTCTTT

j_gene: TRBJ1-4
abundance: once
v_gene: TRBV10-3
d_gene: TRBD1
CDR3aa: CATGTGGRAEKLFF
CDR3nt: TGTGCCACCGGTACAGGGGGGAGGGCCGAAAAACTGTTTTTT

j_gene: TRBJ2-5
abundance: once
v_gene: TRBV5-1
d_gene: -
CDR3aa: CASSRPGLEISETQYF
CDR3nt: TGCGCCAGCAGCCGCCCGGGGCTAGAAATATCGGAGACCCAGTACTTC